This section outlines one T cell receptor beta chain sequence together with its context. Its cognate antigen is unknown. These data come from a study of cytomegalovirus exposure and HLA in healthy donors. Notes on the study in general: It was 164 TCR beta chains that were listed as cytomegalovirus-associated. Serostatus for CMV was the only available immune exposure information. In a later analysis, a genetic analysis reported fewer productive-TCR N-insertions in an Asian-associated ancestry cluster than the cohort average.

Those who donated were healthy bone marrow donors. Both 60 Vbeta primers and 13 Jbeta primers went into the PCR. Libraries were prepared by immunoSEQ multiplex PCR; TCRdb keeps only in-frame clonotypes and omits some of them. This table holds roughly 120,000 clones, under 80% found once. Trimming took 2 bases from V and 3 from J, leaving 20 bases between them. Per the germline V gene, CDR1 is KGHSH and CDR2 is LQKENI. The CDR3 runs to 18 residues. This chain connects TRBV18 to TRBJ2-1, with D perhaps TRBD2 (7 bases). The origin of this receptor is a woman aged 55-69 years in good health and CMV-seropositive. The material sequenced was PBMCs. CDR3 nucleotides: TGTGCCAGCTCACCATTCGCTCCCAGCGGGACAAACTACAATGAGCAGTTCTTC. Translating gives CASSPFAPSGTNYNEQFF.